Listed below are T cell receptor beta chains from one sample, sequenced in a study of cytomegalovirus exposure and HLA in healthy donors. The repertoire was sequenced with immunoSEQ multiplex PCR; TCRdb's copy has only in-frame clones and lacks some. The data show some 67,000 clones, approximately 92% seen once. Input material: PBMCs. The receptors originated from a woman aged 25-40 years in good health and CMV-seropositive. Both conserved end residues are part of each CDR3. Fields, in order: D gene, V gene, clone size, J gene, CDR3 protein, CDR3 DNA. The D gene is left open where the match is weak. The size entry is marked missing in some rows and otherwise reads once, few, many or a size class.

>-|TRBV29-1|-|TRBJ2-7
CSVLTGRSYEQYF
TGCAGCGTCCTAACAGGACGGAGCTACGAGCAGTACTTC
>-|TRBV7-8|-|TRBJ2-1
CASSLSDSSYNEQFF
TGTGCCAGCAGCTTATCCGATAGCTCCTACAATGAGCAGTTCTTC
>TRBD2|TRBV6-5|-|TRBJ2-1
CASSTRLADNEQFF
TGTGCCAGCAGTACCAGACTAGCGGACAATGAGCAGTTCTTC
>TRBD2|TRBV11-2|-|TRBJ2-1
CASSLAGGGNEQFF
TGTGCCAGCAGCTTAGCGGGAGGGGGCAATGAGCAGTTCTTC
>TRBD2|TRBV4-1|-|TRBJ2-1
CASSPTSAIGNEQFF
TGCGCCAGCAGCCCAACTAGCGCAATAGGGAATGAGCAGTTCTTC
>-|TRBV7-9|-|TRBJ2-5
CASSPRRSLYQETQYF
TGTGCCAGCAGCCCCCGGCGGTCCCTGTACCAAGAGACCCAGTACTTC
>TRBD2|TRBV13|-|TRBJ2-1
CASSFLLAGESYNEQFF
TGTGCCAGCAGCTTCCTTTTAGCGGGGGAGTCCTACAATGAGCAGTTCTTC
>TRBD2|TRBV28|-|TRBJ2-1
CASTPGLAGWGEQFF
TGTGCCAGCACCCCTGGACTAGCGGGTTGGGGTGAGCAGTTCTTC
>-|TRBV5-1|once|TRBJ2-7
CASSFEPGSYEQYF
TGCGCCAGCAGCTTTGAGCCAGGTTCCTACGAGCAGTACTTC
>-|TRBV28|-|TRBJ1-3
CASSETGLRSGNTIYF
TGTGCCAGCAGTGAGACAGGTTTACGGTCCGGAAACACCATATATTTT
>-|TRBV6-5|-|TRBJ1-1
CASSSPRTALNTEAFF
TGTGCCAGCAGTTCCCCTAGGACAGCTCTGAACACTGAAGCTTTCTTT
>-|TRBV27|-|TRBJ1-4
CASSLYRDRAEKLFF
TGTGCCAGCAGTTTATACAGGGATCGTGCTGAAAAACTGTTTTTT
>-|TRBV4-2|-|TRBJ2-7
CASKQFLGAEDEQYF
TGTGCCAGCAAACAATTTTTAGGTGCGGAGGACGAGCAGTACTTC
>-|TRBV6-1|-|TRBJ2-7
CASSDYGTPTYEQYF
TGTGCCAGCAGTGATTACGGGACACCAACCTACGAGCAGTACTTC
>-|TRBV18|-|TRBJ2-5
CASSPDRGRGETQYF
TGTGCCAGCTCACCGGATCGAGGGCGAGGGGAGACCCAGTACTTC
>-|TRBV7-2|-|TRBJ2-5
CASSFRRGETQYF
TGTGCCAGCAGCTTCCGAAGGGGGGAGACCCAGTACTTC
>-|TRBV18|-|TRBJ2-7
CASSPRTGKIYEQYF
TGTGCCAGCTCACCGCGAACAGGGAAAATCTACGAGCAGTACTTC
>-|TRBV5-4|-|TRBJ2-2
CASRRSRDGELFF
TGTGCCAGCAGACGGTCCAGGGACGGGGAGCTGTTTTTT
>TRBD2|TRBV7-9|-|TRBJ2-3
CASSSYLAGGRTDTQYF
TGTGCCAGCAGCTCCTATCTAGCGGGAGGACGCACAGATACGCAGTATTTT
>TRBD2|TRBV6-5|few|TRBJ2-3
CASSYSEAGADTQYF
TGTGCCAGCAGTTACTCTGAAGCGGGAGCAGATACGCAGTATTTT
>-|TRBV30|-|TRBJ1-4
CAWSTRRGGREKLFF
TGTGCCTGGAGTACCCGCAGGGGTGGTCGCGAAAAACTGTTTTTT
>TRBD1|TRBV2|-|TRBJ2-1
CASRSGNRGEQFF
TGTGCCAGCAGATCCGGAAACAGGGGTGAGCAGTTCTTC
>TRBD2|TRBV6-1|-|TRBJ2-1
CASRGGGLEQFF
TGTGCCTCGAGGGGCGGGGGGCTTGAGCAGTTCTTC
>-|TRBV27|few|TRBJ1-6
CASLGQNNSPLHF
TGTGCCAGCTTGGGGCAGAATAATTCACCCCTCCACTTT
>TRBD2|TRBV28|-|TRBJ2-2
CASSRYAGRVSTGELFF
TGTGCCAGCAGTCGGTATGCAGGGAGGGTATCCACCGGGGAGCTGTTTTTT
>-|TRBV7-9|-|TRBJ1-1
CASSSSDSPGIPNTEAFF
TGTGCCAGCAGCTCGAGTGACAGCCCCGGTATCCCGAACACTGAAGCTTTCTTT
>TRBD2|TRBV29-1|-|TRBJ2-1
CSVETSGVGVNEQFF
TGCAGCGTTGAAACTAGCGGGGTAGGGGTTAATGAGCAGTTCTTC
>TRBD2|TRBV7-6|-|TRBJ2-1
CASSLAGTSLFF
TGTGCCAGCAGTTTGGCCGGGACTAGCCTTTTCTTC
>-|TRBV29-1|once|TRBJ2-3
CSVNRDTRTDTQYF
TGCAGCGTCAACCGGGACACCCGCACAGATACGCAGTATTTT
>-|TRBV28|few|TRBJ1-2
CASCRVFLDGYTF
TGTGCCAGCTGCAGGGTCTTCCTCGATGGCTACACCTTC
>-|TRBV5-1|-|TRBJ2-1
CASRDTGLGNEQFF
TGCGCCAGCAGGGATACAGGGCTAGGCAATGAGCAGTTCTTC
>-|TRBV28|-|TRBJ2-5
CASSTPSGPQETQYF
TGTGCCAGCAGTACCCCCTCAGGGCCTCAAGAGACCCAGTACTTC
>TRBD2|TRBV5-1|-|TRBJ2-5
CASSPRGTSGQETQYF
TGCGCCAGCAGCCCCCGTGGGACTAGCGGCCAAGAGACCCAGTACTTC
>TRBD2|TRBV2|-|TRBJ2-3
CASRDGLAADTQYF
TGTGCCAGCCGAGACGGACTAGCGGCAGATACGCAGTATTTT
>TRBD2|TRBV7-2|once|TRBJ2-7
CASSFSMAGGTNRPYEQYF
TGTGCCAGCAGCTTTTCTATGGCGGGAGGAACCAACCGACCCTACGAGCAGTACTTC
>-|TRBV6-1|-|TRBJ1-2
CASSGSYRASYGYTF
TGTGCCAGCAGTGGATCCTACAGGGCCTCCTATGGCTACACCTTC
>TRBD1|TRBV7-2|-|TRBJ1-2
CASSPRSTGGLYGYTF
TGTGCCAGCAGCCCACGCTCGACAGGGGGCCTCTATGGCTACACCTTC
>TRBD2|TRBV10-3|-|TRBJ2-7
CAISEVNSGISEQYF
TGTGCCATCAGTGAGGTTAATAGCGGGATAAGCGAGCAGTACTTC
>-|TRBV19|-|TRBJ2-1
CATRAGQSYNEQFF
TGTGCCACCAGAGCGGGTCAGTCCTACAATGAGCAGTTCTTC
>TRBD2|TRBV6-5|-|TRBJ2-7
CASSLAGDSYEQYF
TGTGCCAGCAGTCTAGCGGGAGACTCCTACGAGCAGTACTTC
>TRBD2|TRBV10-1|-|TRBJ2-3
CASSAEAGDDTDTQYF
TGCGCCAGCAGTGCGGAAGCGGGAGACGACACAGATACGCAGTATTTT
>-|TRBV7-9|-|TRBJ1-1
CASSSQKLSGTQWVEAFF
TGTGCCAGCAGCTCACAAAAATTGTCGGGAACCCAATGGGTTGAAGCTTTCTTT
>-|TRBV7-3|-|TRBJ2-2
CASSPAGSNTGELFF
TGTGCCAGCAGCCCAGCGGGTTCGAACACCGGGGAGCTGTTTTTT
>-|TRBV11-2|-|TRBJ1-1
CASSLVGGGAFF
TGTGCCAGCAGCTTAGTAGGTGGAGGAGCTTTCTTT
>TRBD1|TRBV14|-|TRBJ2-7
CASSHGTAYEQYF
TGTGCCAGCAGCCACGGGACAGCCTACGAGCAGTACTTC
>-|TRBV10-2|-|TRBJ1-5
CASSESGPYQPQHF
TGCGCCAGCAGTGAGTCGGGGCCTTATCAGCCCCAGCATTTT
>-|TRBV25-1|-|TRBJ2-5
CASSELIETQYF
TGTGCCAGCAGTGAATTAATAGAGACCCAGTACTTC
>-|TRBV9|-|TRBJ2-5
CASSFYETSGSETQYF
TGTGCCAGCAGCTTCTACGAGACTAGTGGGAGCGAGACCCAGTACTTC
>-|TRBV29-1|-|TRBJ1-2
CSVAQLANYGYTF
TGCAGCGTTGCACAGTTAGCTAACTATGGCTACACCTTC
>-|TRBV7-6|once|TRBJ2-1
CASSDPSVGENEQFF
TGTGCCAGCAGCGACCCCTCGGTAGGAGAGAATGAGCAGTTCTTC